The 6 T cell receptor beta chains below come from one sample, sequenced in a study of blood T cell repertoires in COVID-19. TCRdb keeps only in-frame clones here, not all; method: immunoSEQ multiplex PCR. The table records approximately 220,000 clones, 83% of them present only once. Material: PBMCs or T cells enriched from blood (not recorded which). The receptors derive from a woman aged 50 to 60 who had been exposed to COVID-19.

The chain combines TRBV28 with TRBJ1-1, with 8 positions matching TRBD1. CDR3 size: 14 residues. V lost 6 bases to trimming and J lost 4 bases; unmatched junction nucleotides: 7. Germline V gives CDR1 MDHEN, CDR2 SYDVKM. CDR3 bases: TGTGCCAGCAGGCCCGGACAGGGAGGCACTGAAGCTTTCTTT. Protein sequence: CASRPGQGGTEAFF.

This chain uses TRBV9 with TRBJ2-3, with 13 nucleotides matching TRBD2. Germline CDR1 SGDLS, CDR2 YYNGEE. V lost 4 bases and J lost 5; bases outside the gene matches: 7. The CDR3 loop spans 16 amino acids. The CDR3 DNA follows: TGTGCCAGCAGCCCCCGACTAGCGGGGGGTCTAGATACGCAGTATTTT. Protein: CASSPRLAGGLDTQYF.

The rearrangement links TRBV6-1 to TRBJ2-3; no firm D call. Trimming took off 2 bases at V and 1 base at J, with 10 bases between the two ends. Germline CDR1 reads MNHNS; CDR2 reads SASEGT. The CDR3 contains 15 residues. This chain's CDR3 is CASSEYGARTDTQYF. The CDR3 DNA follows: TGTGCCAGCAGTGAATACGGAGCCCGCACAGATACGCAGTATTTT.

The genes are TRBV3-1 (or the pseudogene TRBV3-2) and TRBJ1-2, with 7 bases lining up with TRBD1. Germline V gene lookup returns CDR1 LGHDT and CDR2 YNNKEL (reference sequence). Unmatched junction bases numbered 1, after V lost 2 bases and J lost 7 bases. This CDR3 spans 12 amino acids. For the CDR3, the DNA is TGTGCCAGCAGCCAATACAGGGGTGGCTACACCTTC. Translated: CASSQYRGGYTF.

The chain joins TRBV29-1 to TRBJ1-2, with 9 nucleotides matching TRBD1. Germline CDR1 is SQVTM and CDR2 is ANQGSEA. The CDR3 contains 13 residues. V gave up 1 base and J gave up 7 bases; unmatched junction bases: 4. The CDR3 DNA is TGCAGCGTTGAAGCCGGGACAGGGTTTGGCTACACCTTC. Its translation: CSVEAGTGFGYTF.

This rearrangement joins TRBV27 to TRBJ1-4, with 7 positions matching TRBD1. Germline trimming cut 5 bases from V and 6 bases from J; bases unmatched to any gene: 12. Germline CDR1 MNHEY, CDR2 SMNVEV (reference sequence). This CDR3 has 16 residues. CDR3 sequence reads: CASSRTGVGWDEKLFF. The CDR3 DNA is TGTGCCAGCAGTCGAACAGGGGTAGGGTGGGATGAAAAACTGTTTTTT.